This record concerns one T cell receptor beta chain sequence. Its matching antigen is unknown. Naive CD8 cells comprised CD45RO-negative, CCR7-positively selected cells, excluding terminally differentiated effector memory CD45RA+ cells. This sample was included in a study of shared clonotypes between healthy human individuals. Across the study: In total, the donors were two women and three men aged 18 to 49. General observations from the study: Among the subsets, naive ones generally showed larger estimated richness than memory ones.

TCRdb keeps only in-frame clones here, not all; method: immunoSEQ multiplex PCR. The sample records about 600,000 clones, 95% to 96% being singletons. The V gene's germline CDR1 is SGHVS and CDR2 FQNEAQ. Trimming took 0 bases from V and 1 from J, leaving 4 bases between them. The CDR3 loop spans 13 amino acids. The sequence was collected from a woman aged 25-40 years in good health. What was sequenced was naive CD8+ T cells sorted from blood. This chain joins TRBV7-8 and TRBJ2-7, with no clear D. CDR3 in amino acids: CASSLAGSYEQYF. For the CDR3, the DNA is TGTGCCAGCAGCTTAGCAGGTTCCTACGAGCAGTACTTC. Combining the CDR3 with reference TRBV7-8 and TRBJ2-7 gives the whole variable domain GAGVSQSPRYKVAKRGQDVALRCDPISGHVSLFWYQQALGQGPEFLTYFQNEAQLDKSGLPSDRFFAERPEGSVSTLKIQRTQQEDSAVYLCASSLAGSYEQYFGPGTRLTVT.